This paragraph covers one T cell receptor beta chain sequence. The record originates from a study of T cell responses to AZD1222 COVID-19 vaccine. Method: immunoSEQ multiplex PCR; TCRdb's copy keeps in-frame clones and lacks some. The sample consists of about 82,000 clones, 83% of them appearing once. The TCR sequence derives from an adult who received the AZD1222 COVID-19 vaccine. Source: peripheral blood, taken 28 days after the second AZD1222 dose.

The CDR3 bases are TGTGCCAGCAGTCCACTAGACCGCGGAAACACCGGGGAGCTGTTTTTT. The encoded protein is CASSPLDRGNTGELFF. This chain connects TRBV25-1 to TRBJ2-2, with D perhaps TRBD2 (5 bases). Trimming cost V 5 bases and J 2 bases, with 15 bases left between them. Looked up from germline, CDR1 is MGHDK and CDR2 is SYGVNS. The CDR3 totals 16 residues.